Described below is a single T cell receptor beta chain sequence and its context. Sequencing of TCRB used Survey level resolution. Profiled with immunoSEQ multiplex PCR; TCRdb holds only in-frame clones, not every one. Of approximately 10,000 clones in the sample, over 70% were seen once. The sample is drawn from a study of follicular helper T cells after annual influenza vaccination. Looking at the study overall: Sampling occurred days 0, 7 and 28 after each influenza vaccination. For some subjects, blood spans the 2013-2014, 2014-2015 and 2015-2016 annual vaccinations.

The time point denotes: 2015-2016 season, pre-vaccination. Blood volume per time point ranged from roughly 35 to 100 mL. Trimming removed 6 bases at V and 1 base at J, with 13 bases between. This CDR3 comprises 15 residues. Germline loops: CDR1 MDHEN, CDR2 SYDVKM. This TCR was recovered from an adult who received the influenza vaccine. The chain carries TRBV28 and TRBJ1-5; D might be TRBD1 (6 bases). Sample: CXCR5+ CD38- circulating T follicular helper cells from blood, taken on the day of influenza vaccination. Sample subset: circulating Tfh, non-naive CD4+CXCR5+PD-1+ (ICOS+CD38+ or ICOS-CD38-). In nucleotides, the CDR3 is TGTGCCAGCAGAGAAGGGGGGGCCAGCAATCAGCCCCAGCATTTT. It encodes CASREGGASNQPQHF.